This paragraph reports one T cell receptor (beta chain). The V gene's germline CDR1 is SQVTM and CDR2 ANQGSEA. The V gene lost 6 bases and the J gene lost 6 bases, with 11 bases spanning the gap. The CDR3 loop spans 11 amino acids. This sample was taken from a study of T-cell memory formation after mild COVID-19. TCRdb recomputed calls from the 5' RACE reads with MiXCR, one row per CDR3 protein. Here the sample spans 190,000 or so distinct CDR3 sequences, roughly 23% being singletons. The material sequenced was PBMCs or a T cell subset sorted from them (not recorded which). The rearrangement uses TRBV29-1 and TRBJ1-1; D may be TRBD1 (6 bases). This TCR came from an adult woman who had mild COVID-19 (a few samples of this study predate the infection). Cell type and time point are not known. The CDR3 reads CSVQRQAEAFF. Written as DNA, the CDR3 is TGCAGCGTGCAACGACAGGCTGAAGCTTTCTTT.